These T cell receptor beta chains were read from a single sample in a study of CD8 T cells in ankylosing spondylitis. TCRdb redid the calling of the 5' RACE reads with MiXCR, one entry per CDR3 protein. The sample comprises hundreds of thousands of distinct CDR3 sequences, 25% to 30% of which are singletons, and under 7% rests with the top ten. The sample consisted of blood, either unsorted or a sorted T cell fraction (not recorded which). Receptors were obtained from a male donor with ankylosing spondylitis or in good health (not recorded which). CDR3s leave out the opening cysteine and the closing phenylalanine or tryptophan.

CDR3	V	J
ASSLDGDRQETQY	TRBV12-3/TRBV12-4	TRBJ2-5
AISDVPREKLF	TRBV10-3	TRBJ1-4
ASSPPPRQNTEAF	TRBV7-2	TRBJ1-1
ASSQDGRGHQPQH	TRBV4-2	TRBJ1-5
ASQGDTEAF	TRBV6-5	TRBJ1-1
SASGSGYEQF	TRBV20-1	TRBJ2-1
ASSPRETGELF	TRBV5-1	TRBJ2-2
SPSRDRNNEQF	TRBV20-1	TRBJ2-1
ASSSNGGYGYT	TRBV12-3/TRBV12-4	TRBJ1-2
ASSPGTGVSPLH	TRBV5-6	TRBJ1-6
SASLTGYGNTIY	TRBV20-1	TRBJ1-3
SVVGLAEQETQY	TRBV29-1	TRBJ2-5
ASRGGLAGTDTQY	TRBV5-1	TRBJ2-3
ASSPSGRSSYNEQF	TRBV7-3	TRBJ2-1
ASSQLAASYNEQF	TRBV12-3/TRBV12-4	TRBJ2-1
ATSGGNQPQH	TRBV10-3	TRBJ1-5
ASIFASGSSTLFSEQY	TRBV12-3/TRBV12-4	TRBJ2-7
SVENENTGELF	TRBV29-1	TRBJ2-2
AISYREEAF	TRBV10-3	TRBJ1-1
ASSPRTGANTQY	TRBV9	TRBJ2-3
AISESMSSGWGEQY	TRBV10-3	TRBJ2-7
ASSWGRWGYQETQY	TRBV5-6	TRBJ2-5
ASSPGWGGTQY	TRBV5-1	TRBJ2-3
AISEGQGIQPQH	TRBV10-3	TRBJ1-5
ASSRLAGGTYEQY	TRBV7-2	TRBJ2-7
SGLDGQETQY	TRBV29-1	TRBJ2-5
ASSLLPGESWNEQF	TRBV7-6	TRBJ2-1
ASRKAGGDYNEQF	TRBV12-3/TRBV12-4	TRBJ2-1
ASSSVRSPLH	TRBV7-2	TRBJ1-6
ASSFDGGATNEKLF	TRBV7-9	TRBJ1-4
SARRLDGYT	TRBV20-1	TRBJ1-2
SASRDSLGTQNQPQH	TRBV20-1	TRBJ1-5
SAGHTASDTQY	TRBV20-1	TRBJ2-3
ASSQERGWATNYGYT	TRBV3-1	TRBJ1-2
SARDWLAGAHEQY	TRBV20-1	TRBJ2-7
ASSHGLAGGRADTQY	TRBV4-3	TRBJ2-3